The subject of this entry is one T cell receptor (beta chain). The antigen is not known. Naive CD8 cells lacked CD45RO, underwent positive selection for CCR7 and left out terminally differentiated effector memory CD45RA+ cells. These data are taken from a study of shared clonotypes between healthy human individuals. Study findings and constraints: The genetic and exposure-history diversity represented was limited by few donors.

TCRdb's table, derived via immunoSEQ multiplex PCR, lists solely in-frame clones and lacks some. The sample contains under 700,000 clones, 90% to 95% of which appear only once. Germline values: CDR1 SGHTS, CDR2 YDEGEE. This CDR3 contains 16 residues. The source of this sequence is a woman in her twenties or thirties in good health. This chain joins TRBV5-8 and TRBJ2-5; D remains ambiguous. The J call may be faulty, since TRBJ2-7 better matches the DNA end. Material for sequencing was naive CD8+ T cells sorted from blood. As DNA, the CDR3 is TGTGCCAGCAGCCGACGTTGGGGTCAACCATTCTACGAGCAGTACTTC. It yields the protein CASSRRWGQPFYEQYF.